The TCR beta chain described here comes from a study of blood T cell repertoires in COVID-19. Overall study: The origin of the acute and convalescent COVID-19 samples was the United States, Italy and Spain. Sample material is recorded as cDNA or gDNA derived from T cells, B-cell-depleted T cells, or PBMCs.

Source study methods: It was from reference gene primer amplification that nucleated cell counts were estimated. Some clones are missing from TCRdb's copy, which holds only in-frame ones; the method was immunoSEQ multiplex PCR. Clone size and V and J calls were adopted from that table, with D and trimming inferred from the DNA. The sample holds some 350,000 clones; around four fifths are singletons and the top ten take approximately 3%. Only a few counts were recorded for this clone. Trimming took 0 bases from V and 4 from J, leaving 8 bases between them. From germline, CDR1 is SGHRS and CDR2 YFSETQ. The CDR3 is 14 residues long.

V is TRBV5-1 and J is TRBJ1-5; D remains ambiguous. This sequence was found in a man younger than 40 with active or convalescent COVID-19. Sequencing was carried out using peripheral blood. The CDR3 nucleotides read TGCGCCAGCAGCTTGGGCGGGCAGAATCAGCCCCAGCATTTT. It specifies CASSLGGQNQPQHF.